This T cell receptor (beta chain) was sequenced during a study of blood T cell repertoires in COVID-19. On the study more broadly: The United States, Italy and Spain supplied acute and convalescent COVID-19 samples.

This clone was seen once. TCRdb keeps only in-frame clones here, not all; method: immunoSEQ multiplex PCR. The data show about 160,000 clones, over 85% seen once. This clonotype was sampled from a woman aged 50 to 60 with acute or convalescent COVID-19. The sample was peripheral blood.

As DNA, the CDR3 is TGTGCCAGCAGTTTAGATTCGGTTGTGTTTTTT. It yields the protein CASSLDSVVFF. The rearrangement uses TRBV12-3 or TRBV12-4 and TRBJ1-4; D not resolved. With 1 base removed from V and 15 bases from J, the gap between germline ends came to 9 bases. This CDR3 has 11 residues.